The 22 T cell receptor beta chains presented below share a single source sample, sequenced in a study of T cells expressing NK-cell markers. With the 5' RACE reads reprocessed, TCRdb shows one record per CDR3 protein and no DNA. This listing includes a few hundred thousand distinct CDR3 sequences. Sequencing used blood T cells: a sorted CD56 or NKG2C T cell subset, CD4+ or CD8+ T cells, or bulk PBMC T cells (not recorded which). The receptor source for this set is a man aged 18-75 years in good health.

The V and J genes are TRBV6-1 and TRBJ1-1; TCRdb's D gene call, TRBD1, goes unchecked for lack of DNA. The CDR3 extends over 14 amino acids. In germline, CDR1 is MNHNS, CDR2 SASEGT. CDR3 region: CASSDRGDNTEAFF.

CDR3 sequence: CATTDGPRGQQYF. This chain joins TRBV28 and TRBJ2-7. The CDR3 spans 13 residues. Germline V gene data show CDR1 as MDHEN and CDR2 as SYDVKM.

The chain carries TRBV5-1 and TRBJ1-2. Germline lookup yields CDR1 SGHRS and CDR2 YFSETQ. The CDR3 is 13 amino acids. The CDR3 protein is CASSPVLPNGYTF.

V and J are TRBV5-5 and TRBJ2-1. Germline CDR1 and CDR2: SGHKS and YYEKEE (reference sequence). The CDR3 loop spans 16 amino acids. The CDR3 loop is CASSLVGIGPYNEQFF.

The genes are TRBV27 and TRBJ1-6; without DNA, the TCRdb call of TRBD1 cannot be checked. The CDR3 is 14 amino acids. CDR1 is MNHEY and CDR2 is SMNVEV in the germline V gene (reference sequence). The CDR3 protein is CASSLRRDKTPLHF.

The V call is TRBV12-3 or TRBV12-4, the J call TRBJ2-7; TCRdb selects TRBD1, and the lack of DNA leaves this call unchecked. The CDR3 length is 14 residues. CDR3 protein: CASSFVPRGYEQYF.

The V gene is TRBV7-7, the J gene TRBJ2-2; TCRdb selects TRBD2, and the lack of DNA leaves this call unchecked. Germline-derived CDR1 and CDR2 are SSHAT and FNYEAQ (reference sequence). CDR3 length: 16 amino acids. The chain's CDR3 is CASSLGRSPNTGELFF.

The chain couples TRBV28 to TRBJ1-1. Germline CDR1 and CDR2: MDHEN and SYDVKM. The CDR3 runs to 12 residues. CDR3: CASLQKPPEAFF.

The chain uses TRBV20-1 and TRBJ2-3; checking the TCRdb D call of TRBD2 is not possible without DNA. There are 15 residues in the CDR3. The germline V gene has CDR1 DFQATT and CDR2 SNEGSKA (reference sequence). The CDR3 sequence is CSASLSGGAGDTQYF.

The chain recombines TRBV2 with TRBJ2-6; no DNA is available, so the TRBD1 call from TCRdb remains unchecked. This CDR3 comprises 16 residues. Germline V gives CDR1 SNHLY, CDR2 FYNNEI. CDR3 in amino acids: CASSLDRGFGANVLTF.

The chain joins TRBV10-3 to TRBJ2-2; TCRdb names TRBD1, which stays unverified in the absence of DNA. Germline CDR1 and CDR2: ENHRY and SYGVKD. The CDR3 covers 16 residues. The CDR3 loop reads CAISESGGLNTGELFF.

The rearrangement links TRBV11-2 to TRBJ2-1; TCRdb selects TRBD2, and the lack of DNA leaves this call unchecked. Germline V lookup: CDR1 SGHAT, CDR2 FQNNGV. This CDR3 comprises 15 residues. CDR3 amino acids: CASRGLAGGGNEQFF.

The CDR3 is CASSLGGARVDYGYTF. The chain couples TRBV7-9 to TRBJ1-2; TCRdb's D call, TRBD1, is unchecked because there is no DNA. The CDR3 is 16 amino acids. CDR1 SEHNR and CDR2 FQNEAQ come from the germline V gene (reference sequence).

J is TRBJ2-2 and V is TRBV18; the D call from TCRdb, TRBD1, cannot be confirmed without DNA. The CDR3 is 15 residues long. From germline, CDR1 is KGHSH and CDR2 LQKENI. CDR3 region: CASSPWRDNTGELFF.

The chain uses TRBV28 and TRBJ2-7. Germline CDR1 MDHEN, CDR2 SYDVKM. This CDR3 region has 15 residues. CDR3 sequence: CASSFLNGRNYEQYF.

CDR3 residues: CASSSRPAALGSPLHF. The chain joins TRBV12-3 or TRBV12-4 to TRBJ1-6. CDR3 length equals 16 residues.

This chain uses TRBV30 with TRBJ2-5. Germline V gene lookup returns CDR1 GTSNPN and CDR2 SVGIG (reference sequence). The CDR3 is made up of 12 amino acids. CDR3 in amino acids: CAWSGAWETQYF.

The gene calls are TRBV6-2 or TRBV6-3 and TRBJ2-1; without DNA, the TCRdb call of TRBD1 cannot be checked. Germline assignment: CDR1 MNHEY and CDR2 SVGEGT. The CDR3 contains 16 residues. CDR3 amino acids: CASGKRGGRSYNEQFF.

The V and J genes are TRBV11-2 and TRBJ2-2; absent DNA, TCRdb's TRBD1 call cannot be checked. Looked up from germline, CDR1 is SGHAT and CDR2 is FQNNGV. The CDR3 is 15 amino acids. This CDR3 is CASSRGTANTGELFF.

The V gene is TRBV20-1, the J gene TRBJ1-2; TCRdb lists TRBD1, though no DNA is available to test this call. The CDR3 runs to 11 residues. Germline loops: CDR1 DFQATT, CDR2 SNEGSKA (reference sequence). CDR3 sequence reads: CSATGVTGYTF.

The chain employs TRBV6-2 or TRBV6-3 and TRBJ2-7; lacking DNA, the TRBD2 call made by TCRdb goes unchecked. The V gene's germline CDR1 is MNHEY and CDR2 SVGEGT. This CDR3 is built from 11 residues. The CDR3 here is CASGRTNEQYF.

The V call is TRBV27, the J call TRBJ2-7; absent DNA, TCRdb's TRBD1 call cannot be checked. There are 13 residues in the CDR3. Germline V gene data show CDR1 as MNHEY and CDR2 as SMNVEV (reference sequence). CDR3 residues: CASSFRVGYEQYF.